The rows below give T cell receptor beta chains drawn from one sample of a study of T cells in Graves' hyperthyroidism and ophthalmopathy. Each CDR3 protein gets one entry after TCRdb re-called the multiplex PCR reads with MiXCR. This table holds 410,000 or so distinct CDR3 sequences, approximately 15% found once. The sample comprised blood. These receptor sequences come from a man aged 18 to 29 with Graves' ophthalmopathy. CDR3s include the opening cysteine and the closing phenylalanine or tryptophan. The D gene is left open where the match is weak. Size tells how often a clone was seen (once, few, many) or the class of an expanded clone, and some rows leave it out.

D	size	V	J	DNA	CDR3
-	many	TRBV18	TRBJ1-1	TGTGCCAGCCAGGGCCTGACCGAAGGGGCTGAAGCTTTCTTT	CASQGLTEGAEAFF
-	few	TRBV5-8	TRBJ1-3	TGTGCCAGCAGCCCCGAAGTTTTTGGAAACACCATATATTTT	CASSPEVFGNTIYF
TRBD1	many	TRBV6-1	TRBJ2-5	TGTGGGACAGGGCGAGAGACCCAGTACTTC	CGTGRETQYF
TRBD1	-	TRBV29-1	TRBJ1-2	TGCAGCGCTATGGGACAGAACTATGGCTACACCTTC	CSAMGQNYGYTF
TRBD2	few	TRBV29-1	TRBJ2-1	TGCAGCGTTGAAGAAACCGGGACTAGCGGGATCTGGCAGTTCTTC	CSVEETGTSGIWQFF
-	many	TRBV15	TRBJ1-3	TGTGCCACCAGCACAGGGAGAGGAAACACCATATATTTT	CATSTGRGNTIYF
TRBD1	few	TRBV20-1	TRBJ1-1	TGCAGTGGGGACAGTAGTGTCACTGAAGCTTTCTTT	CSGDSSVTEAFF
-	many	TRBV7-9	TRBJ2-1	TGTGCCAGCATCAACCCAGGGAATGAGCAGTTCTTC	CASINPGNEQFF
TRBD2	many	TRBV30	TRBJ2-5	TGTGCCACTGCTTGGACTAGCGCAGAGACCCAGTACTTC	CATAWTSAETQYF
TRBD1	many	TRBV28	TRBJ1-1	TGTGCCAGCAGTTTTTCTGAGGGGGCGCTTAAAAGTATCGACACTGAAGCTTTCTTT	CASSFSEGALKSIDTEAFF
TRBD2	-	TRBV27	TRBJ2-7	TGTGCCAGCAGTTTATGGGGACTAGCGGGGCAGAGCTCCTACGAGCAGTACTTC	CASSLWGLAGQSSYEQYF
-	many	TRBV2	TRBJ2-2	TGTGCCAGCAGTGAAACAGAAACGGAGCTGTTTTTT	CASSETETELFF
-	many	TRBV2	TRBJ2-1	TGTGCCAGCAGTCGCCAGTGGGGCAATGAGCAGTTCTTC	CASSRQWGNEQFF
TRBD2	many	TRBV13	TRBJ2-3	TGTGCCAGCAGCGCTCGGACTAGCGGGAACACAGATACGCAGTATTTT	CASSARTSGNTDTQYF
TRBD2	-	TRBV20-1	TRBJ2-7	TGCAGTGCTTCCGGGACTAGCGGGAGGGAGCAGTACTTC	CSASGTSGREQYF
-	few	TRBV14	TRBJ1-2	TGTGCCAGCAGCCAAGGCACAGGGATTATTAACTATGGTTACACCTTC	CASSQGTGIINYGYTF
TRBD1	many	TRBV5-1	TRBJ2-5	TGCGCCAGCAGTTTGTTGACAGGGTCACAAGAGACCCAGTACTTC	CASSLLTGSQETQYF
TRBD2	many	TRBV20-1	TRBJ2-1	TGCAGTGCTAGTGTGGGGCTAGCGGGGTACAATGAGCAGTTCTTC	CSASVGLAGYNEQFF
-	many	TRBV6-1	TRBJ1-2	TGTGCCAGCAGTGAAGGGACAGTTAGCTATGGCTACACCTTC	CASSEGTVSYGYTF
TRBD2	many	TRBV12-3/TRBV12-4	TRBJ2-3	TGTGCCAGCAGTTCTACCACAGCGGGAGGAGGCACAGATACGCAGTATTTT	CASSSTTAGGGTDTQYF
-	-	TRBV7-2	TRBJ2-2	TGTGCCAGCAGCTTGTTTCCGCAGGGGAGCACCGGGGAGCTGTTTTTT	CASSLFPQGSTGELFF
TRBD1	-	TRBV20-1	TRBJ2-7	TGCAGTGCTAGAATTGGGACAGGGGGATGCGAGCAGTACTTC	CSARIGTGGCEQYF
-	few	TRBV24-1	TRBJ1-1	TGTGCCACCAGTGATCGACGGGGTCGAGCTTTCTTT	CATSDRRGRAFF
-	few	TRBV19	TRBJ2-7	TGTGCCAGTAGTATAGATCAGAGGGGGTACTACGAGCAGTACTTC	CASSIDQRGYYEQYF
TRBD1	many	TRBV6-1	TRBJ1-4	TGTGCCAGCACCGGACAGGGGGCGGGTGAAAAACTGTTTTTT	CASTGQGAGEKLFF
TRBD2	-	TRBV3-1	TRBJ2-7	TGTGCCAGCAGCCAAGATTGGGGTAGCGGGACGAACGAGCAGTACTTC	CASSQDWGSGTNEQYF
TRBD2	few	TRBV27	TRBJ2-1	TGTGCCAGCAGTTACACTAGCGGGAGATACAATGAGCAGTTCTTC	CASSYTSGRYNEQFF
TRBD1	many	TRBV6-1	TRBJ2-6	TGTGCCAGCAGTGAGGGGACAGGGGGGGTCGCTGGGGCCAACGTCCTGACTTTC	CASSEGTGGVAGANVLTF
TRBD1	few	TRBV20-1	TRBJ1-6	TGCAGTGCTAGAGAAGACAGGGGGCCAAATAATTCACCCCTCCACTTT	CSAREDRGPNNSPLHF
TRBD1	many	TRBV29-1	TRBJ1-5	TGCAGCGTTCTACGGGACAGGGGTTCGAATCAGCCCCAGCATTTT	CSVLRDRGSNQPQHF
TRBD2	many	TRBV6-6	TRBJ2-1	TGTGCCAGCAGTTACTCCAGAAAGGGGACTATCTACAATGAGCAGTTCTTC	CASSYSRKGTIYNEQFF
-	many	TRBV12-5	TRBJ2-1	TGTGCTAGTGGTTTGGGGCAGCAATACAATGAGCAGTTCTTC	CASGLGQQYNEQFF
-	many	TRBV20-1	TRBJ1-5	TGCAGTGCCTGGGGGGACGCCAATCAGCCCCAGCATTTT	CSAWGDANQPQHF
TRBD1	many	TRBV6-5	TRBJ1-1	TGTGCCAGCAGGACAGGGAGGAACACTGAAGCTTTCTTT	CASRTGRNTEAFF
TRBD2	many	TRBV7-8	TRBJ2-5	TGTGCCAGCAGCTCCGACCTACTAGCGGGGGACCAAGAGACCCAGTACTTC	CASSSDLLAGDQETQYF
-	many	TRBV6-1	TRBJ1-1	TGTGCCAGCAGTAAAGGAGTCCTGGGAATGACTGAAGCTTTCTTT	CASSKGVLGMTEAFF
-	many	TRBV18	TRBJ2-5	TGTGCCAGCTCACCACCGGCAGGGACAGAGACCCAGTACTTC	CASSPPAGTETQYF
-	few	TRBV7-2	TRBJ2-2	TGTGCCAGCAGCTGGGACTTCAACACCGGGGAGCTGTTTTTT	CASSWDFNTGELFF
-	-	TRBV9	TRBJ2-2	TGTGCCAGCAACGTCCACCCTGGCACCGGGGAGCTGTTTTTT	CASNVHPGTGELFF
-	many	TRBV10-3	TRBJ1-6	TGTGCCATCAGGAGCCAGCCCGGCTCCTATAATTCACCCCTCCACTTT	CAIRSQPGSYNSPLHF
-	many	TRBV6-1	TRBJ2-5	TGTGCCAGCAGTGAAGGTTGGGGTCCCCAAGAGACCCAGTACTTC	CASSEGWGPQETQYF
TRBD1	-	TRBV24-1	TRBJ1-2	TGTGCCACCAGTGATTTGGGGACAGGGCAGGGCTACACCTTC	CATSDLGTGQGYTF
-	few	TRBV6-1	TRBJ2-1	TGTGCCAGCAGTGAATGGCCTGGCGGGACTTTGCAGTTCTTC	CASSEWPGGTLQFF
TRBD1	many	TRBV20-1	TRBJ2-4	TGCAGTGCTAGAGATCCCGCAGGGGGCCCAAACATTCAGTACTTC	CSARDPAGGPNIQYF
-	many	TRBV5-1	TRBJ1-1	TGCGCCAGCAGCTTGGGGGGTAGAGGAAGTGAAGCTTTCTTT	CASSLGGRGSEAFF
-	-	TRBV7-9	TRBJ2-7	TGTGCCAGCAGCCCAGGGCGGGTGGGGTCCTACGAGCAGTACTTC	CASSPGRVGSYEQYF
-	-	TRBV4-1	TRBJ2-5	TGCGCCAGCAGCCAAGCCCGGGGAGAGACCCAGTACTTC	CASSQARGETQYF
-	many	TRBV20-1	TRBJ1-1	TGCAGTGCTAGAGTCCATGGGTTCTTGAGTTTGAACACTGAAGCTTTCTTT	CSARVHGFLSLNTEAFF
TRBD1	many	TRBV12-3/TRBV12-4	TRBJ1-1	TGTGCCAGCCCGGGACAGGCAAACACTGAAGCTTTCTTT	CASPGQANTEAFF
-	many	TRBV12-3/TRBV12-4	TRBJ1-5	TGTGCCAGCAGTAAGGACGGCGGCAATCAGCCCCAGCATTTT	CASSKDGGNQPQHF
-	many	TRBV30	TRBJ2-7	TGTGCCTGGAGTGTACTTGAGGGCGAGCAGTACTTC	CAWSVLEGEQYF
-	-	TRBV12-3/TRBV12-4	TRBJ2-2	TGTGCCAGCAGTTTAACCACCGGGGAGCTGTTTTTT	CASSLTTGELFF
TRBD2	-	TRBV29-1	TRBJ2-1	TGCAGCGTTGGGGCCGCGGGAGGTTACAATGAGCAGTTCTTC	CSVGAAGGYNEQFF
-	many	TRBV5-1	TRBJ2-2	TGCGCCAGCAGCTTCGACGGGCCCACCGGGGAGCTGTTTTTT	CASSFDGPTGELFF
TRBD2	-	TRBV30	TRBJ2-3	TGTGCCTGGAGGGGTCTAGCGGACCGCACAGATACGCAGTATTTT	CAWRGLADRTDTQYF
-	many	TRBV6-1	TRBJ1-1	TGTGCCAGCAGCGTCAGAACAATGAACACTGAAGCTTTCTTT	CASSVRTMNTEAFF
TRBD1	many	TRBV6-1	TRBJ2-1	TGTGCCAGCCCCCCGGGACAGGGTAACAATGAGCAGTTCTTC	CASPPGQGNNEQFF
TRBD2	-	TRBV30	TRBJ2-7	TGTGCCTGGGCGGGGGGTCTCTACGAGCAGTACTTC	CAWAGGLYEQYF